The rows below give T cell receptor beta chains drawn from one sample of a study of blood T cell repertoires in COVID-19. The method was immunoSEQ multiplex PCR; TCRdb's version includes in-frame clones alone and lacks a portion of them. This sample has tens of thousands of clones; 70% to 75% occur once, and the top ten carry 5.7%. Sequencing input: peripheral blood. Receptor source: a man aged 45 to 65 with active or convalescent COVID-19. The CDR3 runs from the conserved cysteine through the conserved F or W. The D gene is left open where the match is weak. Some rows have no size entry. The others give once, few or many, or a class for an expanded clone.

V: TRBV6-6
size: -
D: TRBD1
J: TRBJ1-6
length: 17
CDR3: CASSQPRGRNSNSPLHF
DNA: TGTGCCAGCAGTCAGCCAAGGGGGCGCAACAGTAATTCACCCCTCCACTTT

V: TRBV6-6
size: -
D: TRBD2
J: TRBJ2-2
length: 16
CDR3: CASSLWRGIYTGELFF
DNA: TGTGCCAGCAGTTTGTGGCGGGGGATATACACCGGGGAGCTGTTTTTT

V: TRBV19
size: -
D: TRBD1
J: TRBJ1-1
length: 17
CDR3: CASRPLGQGKMNTEAFF
DNA: TGTGCCAGTCGGCCCCTCGGACAGGGAAAAATGAACACTGAAGCTTTCTTT

V: TRBV27
size: -
D: TRBD1
J: TRBJ2-7
length: 16
CDR3: CASPGVCRGQGAEQYF
DNA: TGTGCCAGCCCTGGGGTTTGCCGGGGACAGGGGGCCGAGCAGTACTTC

V: TRBV13
size: many
D: TRBD2
J: TRBJ2-3
length: 17
CDR3: CASSLLRASGEKDTQYF
DNA: TGTGCCAGCAGCCTCCTACGGGCTAGCGGTGAGAAAGATACGCAGTATTTT

V: TRBV27
size: -
D: -
J: TRBJ2-1
length: 13
CDR3: CASSSRRDNEQFF
DNA: TGTGCCAGCAGTTCCCGACGGGACAATGAGCAGTTCTTC

V: TRBV19
size: few
D: TRBD1
J: TRBJ1-1
length: 14
CDR3: CASETGGADTEAFF
DNA: TGTGCCAGCGAAACAGGGGGCGCCGACACTGAAGCTTTCTTT

V: TRBV9
size: -
D: -
J: TRBJ2-1
length: 14
CDR3: CASSASTGYNEQFF
DNA: TGTGCCAGCAGCGCCTCGACGGGGTACAATGAGCAGTTCTTC

V: TRBV19
size: few
D: -
J: TRBJ2-2
length: 13
CDR3: CASSILGAGELFF
DNA: TGTGCCAGTAGTATTTTGGGCGCCGGGGAGCTGTTTTTT

V: TRBV30
size: -
D: -
J: TRBJ2-7
length: 11
CDR3: CAWSPQAEQYF
DNA: TGTGCCTGGAGCCCCCAGGCCGAGCAGTACTTC

V: TRBV5-6
size: -
D: TRBD1
J: TRBJ2-7
length: 14
CDR3: CASSLYRGSYEQYF
DNA: TGTGCCAGCAGCTTGTACAGGGGGTCCTACGAGCAGTACTTC

V: TRBV5-1
size: -
D: TRBD1
J: TRBJ2-2
length: 18
CDR3: CASSLESTGIANTGELFF
DNA: TGCGCCAGCAGCTTGGAATCGACAGGGATCGCAAACACCGGGGAGCTGTTTTTT

V: TRBV7-6
size: -
D: -
J: TRBJ2-5
length: 15
CDR3: CASSFAGAPQETQYF
DNA: TGTGCCAGCAGCTTTGCGGGGGCTCCCCAAGAGACCCAGTACTTC

V: TRBV28
size: -
D: -
J: TRBJ1-5
length: 14
CDR3: CASSQTHGGQPQHF
DNA: TGTGCCAGCAGCCAGACTCACGGAGGTCAGCCCCAGCATTTT

V: TRBV7-2
size: -
D: -
J: TRBJ1-5
length: 16
CDR3: CASSLVGPGGNQPQHF
DNA: TGTGCCAGCAGCTTAGTCGGACCGGGGGGCAATCAGCCCCAGCATTTT

V: TRBV5-1
size: -
D: -
J: TRBJ1-4
length: 14
CDR3: CASSLGRGNEKLFF
DNA: TGCGCCAGCAGCTTGGGCAGGGGAAATGAAAAACTGTTTTTT